One sample yielded the 17 T cell receptor beta chains listed below, sequenced in a study of beta chain features in type 1 diabetes. What was sequenced were expressed TCRB transcripts, since all of the isolated RNA had been reverse transcribed. Sequenced by immunoSEQ multiplex PCR; TCRdb stores in-frame clones only, minus some. This table has 810,000 or so clones, roughly 15% appearing once. Sequenced input: naive CD4+ T cells from blood. These TCRs come from a woman between 18 and 30 years old in good health.

A few counts support this clone. This chain connects TRBV7-2 to TRBJ1-5; D is undetermined. The germline V and J ends were trimmed by 0 bases and 3 bases, with 9 bases remaining between them. Germline V lookup: CDR1 SGHTA, CDR2 FQGNSA. The CDR3 totals 15 residues. In nucleotides, the CDR3 is TGTGCCAGCAGCTTAGCGGGGTTGCACAATCAGCCCCAGCATTTT. It is translated as CASSLAGLHNQPQHF.

This clone was seen a handful of times. The rearrangement uses TRBV5-1 and TRBJ2-7, with D tentatively TRBD2 (6 bases). Deletions cut 5 bases from V and 3 bases from J, with 15 bases between. The CDR3 contains 14 residues. CDR1 SGHRS and CDR2 YFSETQ come from the germline V gene. CDR3 nucleotide sequence: TGCGCCAGCAGACACACTAGCTCTAACTACGAGCAGTACTTC. Translation gives CASRHTSSNYEQYF.

This sequence joins TRBV28 and TRBJ2-7, with D perhaps TRBD1 (5 bases). Germline CDR1 MDHEN, CDR2 SYDVKM. CDR3 length equals 15 residues. The V and J ends lost 7 bases and 3 bases respectively, with 19 bases between them. Here the CDR3 reads CASIPGSSQGYEQYF. CDR3 coding DNA: TGTGCCAGCATCCCGGGCAGCTCCCAGGGCTACGAGCAGTACTTC.

This clone was detected a few times. This chain joins TRBV15 and TRBJ2-7, with 12 nucleotides matching TRBD2. V lost 6 bases to trimming and J lost 2 bases; unmatched junction nucleotides: 8. The germline V gene encodes CDR1 LNHNV and CDR2 YYDKDF (reference sequence). The CDR3 runs 16 residues. As DNA, the CDR3 is TGTGCCACCAGAGCGTCACTAGCGGGAGGTACCTACGAGCAGTACTTC. This translates into CATRASLAGGTYEQYF.

This clone has a handful of counts. This chain connects TRBV10-3 to TRBJ2-2; D possibly matches TRBD1 or TRBD2 (5 bases each). Germline V gene data show CDR1 as ENHRY and CDR2 as SYGVKD. This CDR3 comprises 14 residues. The V and J ends lost 11 bases and 0 bases respectively, with 13 bases between them. This chain's CDR3 is CASAGTANTGELFF. CDR3 DNA sequence: TGTGCCTCCGCTGGGACGGCGAACACCGGGGAGCTGTTTTTT.

V usage is TRBV7-2 and J usage is TRBJ1-1, with D unclear. Trimming stripped 3 bases from V and 1 base from J, with 9 bases between. Germline loops: CDR1 SGHTA, CDR2 FQGNSA. There are 14 residues in the CDR3. CDR3 residues: CASSLRPRNTEAFF. The CDR3 DNA reads as TGTGCCAGCAGCTTGCGACCAAGGAACACTGAAGCTTTCTTT.

The chain uses TRBV2 and TRBJ2-7; D uncertain. This CDR3 has 14 residues. Germline CDR1 is SNHLY and CDR2 is FYNNEI. V was clipped by 3 bases and J by 4 bases, with 13 bases between them. Here the CDR3 reads CASSDRVSVYEQYF. CDR3 DNA: TGTGCCAGCAGTGATAGGGTCAGCGTATACGAGCAGTACTTC. Based on the CDR3 plus reference TRBV2 and TRBJ2-7, the full variable domain is EPEVTQTPSHQVTQMGQEVILRCVPISNHLYFYWYRQILGQKVEFLVSFYNNEISEKSEIFDDQFSVERPDGSNFTLKIRSTKLEDSAMYFCASSDRVSVYEQYFGPGTRLTVT.

CDR3 protein: CASSPTLGGTSGHNEQFF. For the CDR3, the DNA is TGTGCCAGCTCACCTACCCTCGGTGGGACTAGCGGCCACAATGAGCAGTTCTTC. The chain combines TRBV18 with TRBJ2-1; the match to TRBD2 covers 11 bases. This CDR3 is built from 18 residues. Per the germline V gene, CDR1 is KGHSH and CDR2 is LQKENI. V was pared by 3 bases and J by 5 bases, with 12 bases of the junction left unmatched.

This clone was detected a few times. The same CDR3 is also encoded by other DNA sequences in this sample. V and J are TRBV4-3 and TRBJ2-5; D uncertain. CDR3 size: 13 residues. V was cut by 0 bases and J by 5 bases, with 7 bases left in between. Germline V lookup: CDR1 LGHNA, CDR2 YSLEER. The CDR3 loop reads CASSQEVSETQYF. CDR3 DNA: TGCGCCAGCAGCCAAGAGGTCTCGGAGACCCAGTACTTC.

This clone turned up a few times. The V call is TRBV11-3, the J call TRBJ2-1; 8 bases map to TRBD2. Germline V gene lookup returns CDR1 SGHNT and CDR2 YENEEA. Trimming at V came to 3 bases and at J to 2 bases, leaving 3 bases not matched to a gene. This CDR3 region has 15 residues. In DNA, the CDR3 is TGTGCCAGCAGCTTGAGCGGGAGTCCCTACAATGAGCAGTTCTTC. Translation: CASSLSGSPYNEQFF.

This clone was observed a handful of times. This chain uses TRBV23-1 with TRBJ2-2; tentatively, D is TRBD1 or TRBD2 (5 bases each). TRBV23-1 belongs to the ORF category, with a function that is uncertain. CDR3 length: 20 amino acids. The V gene lost 4 bases and the J gene lost 6 bases, with 30 bases spanning the gap. CDR3 DNA: TGCGCCAGCAGTCGTCCTGGGAGAGACCGGGACGTCAATTCCGCCGGGGAGCTGTTTTTT. It translates to CASSRPGRDRDVNSAGELFF.

This chain joins TRBV7-9 and TRBJ2-3; possible D gene TRBD2, 6 bases. V lost 1 base, J lost 4 bases, and 15 bases lay in between. The CDR3 loop spans 16 amino acids. The germline V gene encodes CDR1 SEHNR and CDR2 FQNEAQ (reference sequence). Here the CDR3 reads CASSLDPGRRPDTQYF. DNA for the CDR3: TGTGCCAGCAGCTTAGATCCCGGGAGACGTCCAGATACGCAGTATTTT.

This clone has just a few counts. This rearrangement joins TRBV5-1 to TRBJ2-7, with D perhaps TRBD2 (6 bases). CDR1 and CDR2 (germline): SGHRS, YFSETQ. CDR3 length equals 13 residues. Deletions cut 4 bases from V and 0 bases from J, with 8 bases between. The CDR3 nucleotides are TGCGCCAGCAGCATGACTAGCTCCTACGAGCAGTACTTC. Its translation: CASSMTSSYEQYF. Full variable domain (remainder filled in from reference TRBV5-1 and TRBJ2-7): KAGVTQTPRYLIKTRGQQVTLSCSPISGHRSVSWYQQTPGQGLQFLFEYFSETQRNKGNFPGRFSGRQFSNSRSEMNVSTLELGDSALYLCASSMTSSYEQYFGPGTRLTVT.

There are a few counts of this clone. The chain employs TRBV4-3 and TRBJ2-7; the match to TRBD1 covers 7 bases. Germline V CDR1 and CDR2: LGHNA, YSLEER. The CDR3 length is 18 residues. V dropped 4 bases and J dropped 1; count of bases not matched to a gene: 16. CDR3 sequence (DNA): TGCGCCAGCAGCCCCCAGTCGAGTGTGGGGACAGTATCCTACGAGCAGTACTTC. Translated, it gives CASSPQSSVGTVSYEQYF.

V is TRBV5-1 and J is TRBJ1-3; unclear D gene. Looked up from germline, CDR1 is SGHRS and CDR2 is YFSETQ. V lost 7 bases, J lost 0 bases, and 8 bases lay in between. The CDR3 has 13 residues. The CDR3 reads CASRPSSGNTIYF. DNA of the CDR3: TGCGCCAGCCGGCCGAGCTCTGGAAACACCATATATTTT. Complete variable domain (other parts from reference TRBV5-1 and TRBJ1-3): KAGVTQTPRYLIKTRGQQVTLSCSPISGHRSVSWYQQTPGQGLQFLFEYFSETQRNKGNFPGRFSGRQFSNSRSEMNVSTLELGDSALYLCASRPSSGNTIYFGEGSWLTVV.

The gene calls are TRBV7-2 and TRBJ2-7; TRBD1 might be the D (6 bases). V gave up 2 bases and J gave up 0 bases, with 14 bases separating them. Germline-derived CDR1 and CDR2 are SGHTA and FQGNSA. The CDR3 consists of 16 residues. The CDR3 region has the DNA TGTGCCAGCAGCTTAAGGCACAGGGTGGGCTCCTACGAGCAGTACTTC. Encoded protein: CASSLRHRVGSYEQYF.

This clone turned up a few times. The sample contains more than one DNA sequence encoding this CDR3. This rearrangement joins TRBV11-2 to TRBJ2-5; either TRBD1 or TRBD2 may fit D (5 bases each). V gave up 8 bases and J gave up 1 base, with 17 bases separating them. CDR3 length equals 15 residues. The V gene's germline CDR1 is SGHAT and CDR2 FQNNGV. The chain's CDR3 is CASGRIPGRQETQYF. The CDR3 nucleotides read TGTGCCAGCGGTCGGATACCGGGGCGCCAAGAGACCCAGTACTTC.